A selection of T cell receptor beta chains follows, all from one sample in a study of PD-1 blockade in classical Hodgkin lymphoma. Method: immunoSEQ multiplex PCR; TCRdb's copy keeps in-frame clones and lacks some. The sample lists 21,000 or so clones; 75% to 85% were seen once. The sequenced sample was peripheral blood mononuclear cells (PBMCs), obtained before the second cycle of nivolumab. These receptors all come from a human donor with classical Hodgkin lymphoma. CDR3s include the opening cysteine and the closing phenylalanine or tryptophan. Each record gives: V gene, CDR3 length, J gene, clone size, D gene, CDR3 protein, CDR3 DNA. A D gene is named only where the DNA matches it firmly. A row's size may be missing; if present it is once, few, many or a size class.

TRBV7-9	19	TRBJ1-2	-	TRBD1	CASSSTWTGTARSNYGYTF	TGTGCCAGCAGCTCAACCTGGACGGGGACAGCGAGGTCTAACTATGGCTACACCTTC
TRBV6-5	12	TRBJ1-2	-	-	CASSYKGEGYTF	TGTGCCAGCAGTTACAAGGGGGAGGGTTACACCTTC
TRBV19	15	TRBJ1-5	few	TRBD1	CASSPGTGGNQPQHF	TGTGCCAGTAGTCCCGGGACAGGGGGCAATCAGCCCCAGCATTTT
TRBV19	13	TRBJ1-2	-	TRBD1	CASGSTGFYGYTF	TGTGCCAGTGGATCGACAGGGTTTTATGGCTACACCTTC
TRBV30	10	TRBJ2-1	-	-	CAWDRNEQFF	TGTGCCTGGGACCGTAATGAGCAGTTCTTC
TRBV6-5	15	TRBJ2-3	-	-	CASSYRGATGDTQYF	TGTGCCAGCAGTTACCGGGGGGCTACAGGGGATACGCAGTATTTT
TRBV6-6	13	TRBJ1-2	-	TRBD1	CASSYSTGHGYTF	TGTGCCAGCAGTTACTCGACAGGGCATGGCTACACCTTC
TRBV30	13	TRBJ1-3	-	-	CASTGSYLNTIYF	TGTGCCTCGACCGGATCCTACTTAAACACCATATATTTT
TRBV6-5	12	TRBJ2-7	-	-	CASRTTKTGQYF	TGTGCCAGCAGAACTACGAAGACTGGGCAGTACTTC
TRBV6-5	12	TRBJ1-1	-	-	CASSELNTEAFF	TGTGCCAGCAGTGAGTTGAACACTGAAGCTTTCTTT